This T cell receptor (beta chain) was captured in a study of blood T cell repertoires in COVID-19. Study-level information: Acute-phase and convalescent COVID-19 samples originated in the United States, Italy and Spain.

Germline assignment: CDR1 SNHLY and CDR2 FYNNEI. The CDR3 contains 13 residues. V trimming: 7 bases; J trimming: 7 bases; junction bases outside the gene matches: 2. In the original analysis: The authors estimated nucleated cell counts from reference gene primer amplification. The assay was immunoSEQ multiplex PCR, and TCRdb's table has in-frame clones only and misses some. The DNA gave D and trimming, while V, J and clone size come from that table. This sample carries more than 75,000 clones, about 86% of them seen once, and the ten largest clones take approximately 8.7%. J is TRBJ2-4 and V is TRBV2, with 12 positions matching TRBD1. The sequenced sample was peripheral blood. The receptor comes from a woman aged 70-85 years with acute or convalescent COVID-19. CDR3 sequence reads: CASKGTGGNIQYF. The CDR3 nucleotides read TGTGCCAGCAAAGGGACAGGGGGCAACATTCAGTACTTC.